Detailed here is one TCR beta chain. The table lists this clone with a count of one. The clone's antigen remains unknown. Base qualities are not provided; no much larger clone lies one nucleotide away. Library prep was done by the immunoSEQ multiplex PCR assay. The clones in this table, taken by TCRdb from immuneACCESS, are in-frame only. Not every clone is retained; where verified, under half of the shortfall comes from an unresolved V gene, and the cause of the rest is unknown. Across this sample there are 90,000 to 150,000 clones, with approximately 88% seen only once. The top ten clones comprise roughly 3.4% of the sample. The sample originates from a study of control samples from healthy donors and cancer patients (dated by TCRdb to the early 2020s). The germline V gene yields KGHDR for CDR1 and SFDVKD for CDR2. The CDR3, from cysteine to phenylalanine, totals 12 residues. Of all the DNA, just the CDR3 is kept, 36 bases in frame from base 1. The V and J ends are trimmed by 6 bases and 0 bases, leaving 3 bases between them.

The sequence derives from a man between 40 and 49 years old in good health. Recombination joined TRBV24-1 with TRBJ2-3; the D gene identity is not certain. Sequenced sample: blood. In nucleotides, the sequence is TGTGCCACCAGTTCTAGCACAGATACGCAGTATTTT. This encodes CATSSSTDTQYF.